Listed below are T cell receptor beta chains from one sample, sequenced in a study of blood T cell repertoires in COVID-19. Clones were sequenced by immunoSEQ multiplex PCR, and TCRdb holds only the in-frame ones, with some missing. The data show roughly 100,000 clones, more than 80% seen once. Sequencing was performed on peripheral blood. All receptors come from a woman between 55 and 75 years old with acute or convalescent COVID-19. The CDR3 runs from the conserved cysteine through the conserved F or W. Each record gives: V gene, J gene, D gene, clone size, CDR3 DNA, CDR3 protein. A D gene is named only where the DNA matches it firmly. Not every row has a clone size; where given, it reads once, few, many or a size class.

V: TRBV12-3/TRBV12-4
J: TRBJ1-5
D: NA
size: NA
DNA: TGTGCCAGCAGTTTTAAGGGGTTACAGCCCCAGCATTTT
CDR3: CASSFKGLQPQHF

V: TRBV7-8
J: TRBJ1-2
D: NA
size: NA
DNA: TGTGCCAGCAGCCTACAGAGGGAGGCTAACTATGGCTACACCTTC
CDR3: CASSLQREANYGYTF

V: TRBV28
J: TRBJ2-1
D: TRBD1
size: NA
DNA: TGTGCCAGCAGTCTTTCCGGACAGGGGGTTTACAATGAGCAGTTCTTC
CDR3: CASSLSGQGVYNEQFF

V: TRBV5-4
J: TRBJ1-5
D: NA
size: NA
DNA: TGTGCCAGCAGCTTGGATGGGGGAGGGAATCAGCCCCAGCATTTT
CDR3: CASSLDGGGNQPQHF

V: TRBV19
J: TRBJ2-4
D: TRBD2
size: NA
DNA: TGTGCCGCCGGGGGGGCAGCCAAAAACATTCAGTACTTC
CDR3: CAAGGAAKNIQYF

V: TRBV2
J: TRBJ1-3
D: NA
size: NA
DNA: TGTGCCAGCCGAGACCTGGGCGCTGGAAACACCATATATTTT
CDR3: CASRDLGAGNTIYF

V: TRBV4-1
J: TRBJ1-2
D: NA
size: NA
DNA: TGCGCCAGCAGCTACACTTCCCAGGCTAACTATGGCTACACCTTC
CDR3: CASSYTSQANYGYTF

V: TRBV6-1
J: TRBJ2-7
D: NA
size: NA
DNA: TGTGCCAGCAGTGATGGAGGAACCTACGAGCAGTACTTC
CDR3: CASSDGGTYEQYF

V: TRBV20-1
J: TRBJ2-1
D: TRBD2
size: few
DNA: TGCAGTGCCGAGCGGGAATCAGGGTTCTTC
CDR3: CSAERESGFF

V: TRBV6-5
J: TRBJ1-4
D: NA
size: once
DNA: TGTGCCAGCAGTTACTCGTCAGGGGTGGGGGAAAAACTGTTTTTT
CDR3: CASSYSSGVGEKLFF

V: TRBV28
J: TRBJ1-1
D: NA
size: NA
DNA: TGTGCCAGCAAGGCGGGATGGAACACTGAAGCTTTCTTT
CDR3: CASKAGWNTEAFF

V: TRBV29-1
J: TRBJ1-1
D: NA
size: NA
DNA: TGCAGCGGAGGAGGGGTGCGGCAGGGCCGGGGGAGCGCTGAAGCTTTCTTT
CDR3: CSGGGVRQGRGSAEAFF

V: TRBV9
J: TRBJ1-1
D: TRBD1
size: NA
DNA: TGTGCCAGCAGCGGGCTGCAAGGGGACAGGGATCGGGTCATGAACACTGAAGCTTTCTTT
CDR3: CASSGLQGDRDRVMNTEAFF

V: TRBV7-8
J: TRBJ2-3
D: NA
size: few
DNA: TGTGCCAGCAGCGCCAGACTATTCACAGATACGCAGTATTTT
CDR3: CASSARLFTDTQYF

V: TRBV28
J: TRBJ2-1
D: NA
size: NA
DNA: TGTGCCAGCAGTTCTCTAGGGGATTACAATGAGCAGTTCTTC
CDR3: CASSSLGDYNEQFF

V: TRBV7-9
J: TRBJ2-1
D: TRBD2
size: NA
DNA: TGTGCCAGCAGAACCGGGACTAGCGGGAGAGGCACCTACAATGAGCAGTTCTTC
CDR3: CASRTGTSGRGTYNEQFF

V: TRBV2
J: TRBJ2-7
D: NA
size: NA
DNA: TGTGCCTGGACCCTGACAGCCAGACCCTACGAGCAGTACTTC
CDR3: CAWTLTARPYEQYF

V: TRBV10-3
J: TRBJ1-6
D: NA
size: NA
DNA: TGTGCCACTGCCCCGGCAGGCCCGAATTCACCCCTCCACTTT
CDR3: CATAPAGPNSPLHF

V: TRBV3-1/TRBV3-2
J: TRBJ1-3
D: TRBD1
size: NA
DNA: TGTGCCAGCAGCCACACAGGGGGATTGGCTGGAAACACCATATATTTT
CDR3: CASSHTGGLAGNTIYF

V: TRBV5-1
J: TRBJ2-2
D: TRBD2
size: NA
DNA: TGCGCCAGCAGCCTAAGAACTAGCGGGAGTATTGGGGAGCTGTTTTTT
CDR3: CASSLRTSGSIGELFF

V: TRBV11-1
J: TRBJ2-7
D: TRBD1
size: NA
DNA: TGTGCCAGCAGCCCGGAGAGCAGGGGGTTAACCTACGAGCAGTACTTC
CDR3: CASSPESRGLTYEQYF

V: TRBV9
J: TRBJ1-2
D: NA
size: NA
DNA: TGTGCCAGCAGCAATGGGGTGGCGGGAGGCTACACCTTC
CDR3: CASSNGVAGGYTF

V: TRBV27
J: TRBJ1-2
D: NA
size: NA
DNA: TGTGCCAGCAGTCCGGGACTTTTGTCAGGATATGGCTACACCTTC
CDR3: CASSPGLLSGYGYTF

V: TRBV28
J: TRBJ2-7
D: TRBD2
size: NA
DNA: TGTGCCAGCAGTTTAAGTACTAGCGTGATTGTTTACGAGCAGTACTTC
CDR3: CASSLSTSVIVYEQYF

V: TRBV11-3
J: TRBJ2-3
D: TRBD2
size: NA
DNA: TGTGCCAGCAGCCCCGGATGGGTAGCGGGAGTTCAATCTAGCACAGATACGCAGTATTTT
CDR3: CASSPGWVAGVQSSTDTQYF

V: TRBV6-5
J: TRBJ1-5
D: TRBD1
size: once
DNA: TGTGCCAGCAGACAGGGGTCTGGCAATCAGCCCCAGCATTTT
CDR3: CASRQGSGNQPQHF

V: TRBV4-1
J: TRBJ2-3
D: NA
size: NA
DNA: TGCGCCAGCAGCCAGATACAGGGATCAGATACGCAGTATTTT
CDR3: CASSQIQGSDTQYF

V: TRBV3-1/TRBV3-2
J: TRBJ2-1
D: TRBD2
size: NA
DNA: TGTGCCAGCAGCACTAGCGTGTCGTCTCACAATGAGCAGTTCTTC
CDR3: CASSTSVSSHNEQFF

V: TRBV19
J: TRBJ1-2
D: NA
size: NA
DNA: TGTGCCAGTAGTATGGAGGGATCCTATGGCTACACCTTC
CDR3: CASSMEGSYGYTF